Sequencing of this T cell receptor (beta chain) was carried out in a study of regulatory T cells in long-lasting Graves disease. Ten or more counts support this clonotype. No antigen is known for it. Time point: newly diagnosed GD, antithyroid drugs for less than 3 months. The TCR library was prepared using RNA isolated from PBMCs. Both iRepertoire HTBI primers and Arm-PCR of CDR3 regions were used to build the TCR beta libraries. TCRdb re-called the multiplex PCR reads through MiXCR, storing one row per CDR3 protein. The table shows approximately 350,000 distinct CDR3 sequences, with 16% occurring only once. Study-wide results and limits: TRBV28, TRBJ1-2 and TRBJ2-5 were favored in persistent disease. The study found lower TCR diversity in persistent Graves' patients than in newly diagnosed ones.

J was trimmed by 9 bases and V by 7 bases; bases with no gene match: 3. Germline-derived CDR1 and CDR2 are MNHEY and SMNVEV (reference sequence). This CDR3 comprises 12 residues. This sample was also put to use in a study of T cells in Graves' hyperthyroidism and ophthalmopathy. In that study: In making diagnoses, clinical symptoms, serum thyroxine and TRAb, thyroid ultrasound and orbital computed tomography were all used. The blood repertoire included most of the expanded thyroid clonotypes above 0.001.

The material sequenced was peripheral blood mononuclear cells (PBMCs), taken at new diagnosis, from a patient treated with antithyroid drugs. The chain joins TRBV27 to TRBJ2-1; 10 bases are shared with TRBD1. The clonotype originates from a man aged 40-49 years with Graves disease. Written as DNA, the CDR3 is TGTGCCAGCACCCGGACAGGGGGTGAGCAGTTCTTC. It encodes CASTRTGGEQFF.